This T cell receptor (beta chain) was sequenced in a study of technical replicates of blood from a few donors. Some clones are missing from TCRdb's copy, which holds only in-frame ones; the method was immunoSEQ multiplex PCR. The sample holds some 70,000 clones, roughly nine tenths seen once. The ends lost 4 bases at V and 5 bases at J; junction bases unmatched: 15. Germline CDR1 reads SGHVS; CDR2 reads FQNEAQ. CDR3 length: 17 amino acids. The sequenced sample was PBMCs. The chain couples TRBV7-8 to TRBJ2-7; 9 bases match TRBD1. This clonotype was sampled from a human donor in good health. Some clones in this sample may be carry-over from other donors' samples. Here the CDR3 DNA reads TGTGCCAGCAGCTCAAACCCTGTGCCCGGGACAGGGAACGAGCAGTACTTC. This codes for CASSSNPVPGTGNEQYF.